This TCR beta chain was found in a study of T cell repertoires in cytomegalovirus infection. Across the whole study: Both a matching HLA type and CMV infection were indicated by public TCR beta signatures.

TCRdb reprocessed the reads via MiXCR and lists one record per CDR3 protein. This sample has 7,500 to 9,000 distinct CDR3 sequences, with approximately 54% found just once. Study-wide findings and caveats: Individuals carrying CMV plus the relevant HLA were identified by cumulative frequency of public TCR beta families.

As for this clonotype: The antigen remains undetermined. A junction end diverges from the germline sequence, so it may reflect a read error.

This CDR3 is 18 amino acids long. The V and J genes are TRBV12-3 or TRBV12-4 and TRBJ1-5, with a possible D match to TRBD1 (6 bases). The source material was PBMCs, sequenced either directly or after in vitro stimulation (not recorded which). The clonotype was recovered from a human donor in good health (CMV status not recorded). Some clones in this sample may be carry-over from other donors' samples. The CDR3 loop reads CARSQEGTRGPYNQPKHF. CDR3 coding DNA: TGTGCCAGGAGTCAGGAGGGGACAAGGGGTCCGTACAATCAGCCCAAGCATTTT.